This T cell receptor beta chain was retrieved from a study of T cells after yellow fever vaccination (dated by TCRdb to about 2019). At the level of the whole study: The SMART-Seq v4 Ultra Low Input RNA kit was used to prepare libraries from fractions with low cell numbers. To follow T-cell clones before and after both primary and booster YFV17D yellow fever vaccination, bulk TCR alpha and beta repertoires underwent longitudinal sequencing. Two healthy male donors made up the cohort, one aged 18 to 30 years and the other aged 30 to 40 years. Blood was drawn at multiple timepoints before and after primary and secondary immunization, with bulk PBMC replicates and cell subsets isolated. The paper as a whole reports these results and caveats: Only a couple of donors were included in the study, so the extent to which the findings can be generalized is limited. The secondary T-cell response was found to be weaker but faster than the primary response, with a peak reached on day 5 rather than on day 15. A small share of clonotypes occurred in both CD4 and CD8 compartments, likely arising from convergent recombination. After the booster, most clones that had expanded after primary vaccination were detected again (approximately 95% of CD4 and over 75% of CD8), suggesting broad maintenance of memory. Computational filtering was needed because FACS-sorted repertoires could contain abundant contaminating clonotypes from the bulk population.

This clonotype showed up just a few times. Its antigen remains undetermined. The record has no base qualities; no much larger clone is one base away. TCR cDNA was synthesized by 5'RACE template switching, which introduced a universal primer site and unique molecular identifiers. Priming of cDNA synthesis was performed from both the TCR alpha and TCR beta constant segments. Library amplification used two PCR steps, and the second PCR step added sample barcodes and sequencing adapters. Sequencing of libraries was performed on Illumina HiSeq 2500 (2x100 bp) or NovaSeq (2x150 bp). As for the authors' bioinformatics: MIGEC handled demultiplexing of reads and collapsing into UMI consensus sequences, while MiXCR performed V(D)J alignment. Using edgeR on replicate PBMC samples, clonotypes were called vaccine-responding if FDR was below 0.01 and the log2 fold change was above 5 up to day 15. CD4 or CD8 identity was assigned to each bulk clonotype according to whether the clonotype was present at higher abundance in the sequenced CD4 repertoire or the sequenced CD8 repertoire. Using fastp at Q25 and MiXCR, TCRdb reprocessed the public reads and kept productive beta chains. Duplicate CDR3 protein sequences are folded into a single record with the most common DNA and genes. TCRdb's processing, not the study's, gives the V and J calls here. For this sample there are roughly 250,000 distinct CDR3 sequences; 10% to 15% appear just once. About 0.51% of the sample rests with the top ten.

Read against the paper, the sample's treatment or condition label means: live attenuated yellow fever vaccine strain. A standard Ficoll-Paque protocol was used to isolate PBMCs from peripheral blood. CD4 and CD8 T-cell fractions were isolated with Dynabeads CD4 and CD8 positive selection kits. TriZol was used to extract RNA from bulk PBMCs, CD4 and CD8 fractions, and dextramer-positive and dextramer-negative fractions. The germline V gene yields LGHNA for CDR1 and YNFKEQ for CDR2. Counted from cysteine to phenylalanine, this CDR3 has 16 amino acids. The entry retains the CDR3 DNA only, 48 bases that are in frame from base 1. V is pruned by 2 bases and J by 5 bases, leaving 8 bases of the junction without a gene match.

This clonotype originated in a man younger than 40 who received the YFV17D yellow fever vaccine. The chain employs TRBV4-2 and TRBJ1-4; TRBD1 matches 7 bases in the middle. Source: CD4+ T cells sorted from PBMCs, taken 45 days after the yellow fever booster vaccination. CDR3 sequence: CASSQNPAGGNEKLFF. The bases read TGTGCCAGCAGCCAAAATCCGGCAGGGGGGAATGAAAAACTGTTTTTT.